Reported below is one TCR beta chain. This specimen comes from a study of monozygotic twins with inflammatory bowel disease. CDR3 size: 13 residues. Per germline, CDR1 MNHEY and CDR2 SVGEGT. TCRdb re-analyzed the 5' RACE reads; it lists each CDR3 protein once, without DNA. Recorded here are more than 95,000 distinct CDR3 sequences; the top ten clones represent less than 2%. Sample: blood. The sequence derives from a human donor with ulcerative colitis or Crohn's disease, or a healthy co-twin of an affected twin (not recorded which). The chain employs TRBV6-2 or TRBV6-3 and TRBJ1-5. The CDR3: CASSWARNQPQHF.